These 21 T cell receptor beta chains share one sample of origin, sequenced in a study of lymphopenia after photon versus proton radiotherapy. TCRdb's table, derived via immunoSEQ multiplex PCR, lists solely in-frame clones and lacks some. This table holds tens of thousands of clones, around 86% found once. Sequencing used peripheral blood, obtained from a patient treated with proton-based radiotherapy. These receptors were collected from a woman between 65 and 79 years old with pancreatic cancer.

The J gene is TRBJ1-1, the V gene TRBV25-1, with D unresolved. The germline V and J ends were trimmed by 9 bases and 1 base, with 12 bases remaining between them. Per germline, CDR1 MGHDK and CDR2 SYGVNS. The CDR3 is made up of 13 amino acids. The CDR3 loop reads CASSILENTEAFF. The CDR3 DNA reads as TGTGCCAGTTCGATACTGGAGAACACTGAAGCTTTCTTT.

The genes are TRBV5-1 and TRBJ2-3; the match to TRBD2 covers 7 bases. Germline trimming cut 4 bases from V and 2 bases from J; bases unmatched to any gene: 7. Germline-derived CDR1 and CDR2 are SGHRS and YFSETQ. The CDR3 sequence is 15 residues long. CDR3 in amino acids: CASSMGLPSTDTQYF. As DNA, the CDR3 is TGCGCCAGCAGCATGGGACTACCTTCCACAGATACGCAGTATTTT.

V and J are TRBV7-2 and TRBJ2-7; the D is unclear. Per germline, CDR1 SGHTA and CDR2 FQGNSA. CDR3 length: 16 amino acids. Deletions cut 1 base from V and 0 bases from J, with 13 bases between. CDR3 region: CASSLVGNLGSYEQYF. In DNA, the CDR3 is TGTGCCAGCAGCTTAGTCGGCAATCTGGGCTCCTACGAGCAGTACTTC.

The chain couples TRBV14 to TRBJ2-7; the D is unclear. This CDR3 is 15 amino acids long. Germline V gene lookup returns CDR1 SGHDN and CDR2 FVKESK. Trimming cost V 3 bases and J 3 bases, with 15 bases left between them. CDR3 DNA: TGTGCCAGCAGCCACCCCACACCGACCAACTACGAGCAGTACTTC. The encoded protein is CASSHPTPTNYEQYF.

This clone was detected only a few times. The chain uses TRBV11-3 and TRBJ2-7; TRBD1 is a possible D gene (6 bases). The CDR3 has 12 residues. Germline V gene lookup returns CDR1 SGHNT and CDR2 YENEEA. V dropped 3 bases and J dropped 6 bases, with 9 bases sitting between them. The CDR3 nucleotides read TGTGCCAGCAGCTTGGGGGCGCCCGAGCAGTACTTC. The encoded protein is CASSLGAPEQYF.

By frequency in the sample, this clone is medium-sized (0.01 to 0.1%). At one of its ends the junction is not consistent with the germline gene, which may arise from a read error. The rearrangement uses TRBV2 and TRBJ2-7, with 7 bases lining up with TRBD1. The germline V gene has CDR1 SNHLY and CDR2 FYNNEI. The CDR3 has 11 residues. CDR3 bases: TGTGCCAGCAGGTTTAGACAGGGAAGCGTCTTC. It is translated as CASRFRQGSVF.

The V and J genes are TRBV19 and TRBJ2-3; D gene unclear. Trimming stripped 2 bases from V and 0 bases from J, with 12 bases between. The CDR3 totals 16 residues. Germline V lookup: CDR1 LNHDA, CDR2 SQIVND (reference sequence). CDR3 sequence (DNA): TGTGCCAGTAGTATATCTTCCGGAACTAGCACAGATACGCAGTATTTT. It translates to CASSISSGTSTDTQYF.

The table lists this clone with a few counts. The rearrangement links TRBV15 to TRBJ2-7; a weak D match, TRBD2 (7 bases). The CDR3 totals 16 residues. Looked up from germline, CDR1 is LNHNV and CDR2 is YYDKDF (reference sequence). With 3 bases removed from V and 6 bases from J, the gap between germline ends came to 21 bases. Here the CDR3 reads CATSRAMGAGAGEQYF. The CDR3 DNA sequence: TGTGCCACCAGCAGGGCCATGGGGGCGGGGGCCGGCGAGCAGTACTTC.

The gene calls are TRBV27 and TRBJ2-1, with a tentative D call TRBD2 (6 bases). Per the germline V gene, CDR1 is MNHEY and CDR2 is SMNVEV (reference sequence). The CDR3 totals 13 residues. The V and J ends lost 8 bases and 5 bases respectively, with 13 bases between them. The CDR3 loop is CASGWTMNNEQFF. As DNA, the CDR3 is TGTGCCAGCGGATGGACTATGAACAATGAGCAGTTCTTC.

The rearrangement links TRBV25-1 to TRBJ2-3, with D tentatively TRBD1 (5 bases). This CDR3 has 16 amino acids. Trimming stripped 3 bases from V and 3 bases from J, with 16 bases between. The V gene's germline CDR1 is MGHDK and CDR2 SYGVNS. CDR3 nucleotides: TGTGCCAGCAGTGACCCTTTCCAGGGTTGGACAGATACGCAGTATTTT. Its translation is CASSDPFQGWTDTQYF.

The chain links TRBV7-9 to TRBJ2-1; TRBD2 might be the D (6 bases). Per germline, CDR1 SEHNR and CDR2 FQNEAQ (reference sequence). CDR3 length equals 18 residues. Trimming pared 2 bases from V and 5 bases from J, leaving 22 bases between. CDR3 nucleotides: TGTGCCAGCAGCTTACCGCCGGACTACCCCCACGAAAACAATGAGCAGTTCTTC. It yields the protein CASSLPPDYPHENNEQFF. Based on the CDR3 plus reference TRBV7-9 and TRBJ2-1, the full variable domain is DTGVSQNPRHKITKRGQNVTFRCDPISEHNRLYWYRQTLGQGPEFLTYFQNEAQLEKSRLLSDRFSAERPKGSFSTLEIQRTEQGDSAMYLCASSLPPDYPHENNEQFFGPGTRLTVL.

The J gene is TRBJ1-5, the V gene TRBV12-5; D remains ambiguous. This CDR3 region has 15 residues. Germline V gives CDR1 LGHNT, CDR2 FRNRAP. With 10 bases removed from V and 2 bases from J, the gap between germline ends came to 18 bases. The CDR3 DNA follows: TGTGCTACCAAAAAGGAGAACATCGGCAATCAGCCCCAGCATTTT. Translation: CATKKENIGNQPQHF.

The chain employs TRBV7-2 and TRBJ2-1; possible D gene TRBD2, 5 bases. CDR1 and CDR2 (germline): SGHTA, FQGNSA. V was pared by 1 base and J by 7 bases, with 11 bases between. The length of the CDR3 is 14 residues. The CDR3, as DNA: TGTGCCAGCAGCTTAGGGGCAACGGGGAATGAGCAGTTCTTC. This encodes CASSLGATGNEQFF. The full variable domain, with the rest looked up from reference TRBV7-2 and TRBJ2-1, is GAGVSQSPSNKVTEKGKDVELRCDPISGHTALYWYRQSLGQGLEFLIYFQGNSAPDKSGLPSDRFSAERTGGSVSTLTIQRTQQEDSAVYLCASSLGATGNEQFFGPGTRLTVL.

This clone was counted only a few times. This chain links TRBV6-1 with TRBJ1-1; D perhaps matches TRBD1 (6 bases). This CDR3 is 15 amino acids long. Germline V lookup: CDR1 MNHNS, CDR2 SASEGT. V shed 3 bases and J shed 8 bases, with 19 bases lying between them. CDR3 bases: TGTGCCAGCAGTGACTACGGTGGACAGCGTTCAGAAGCTTTCTTT. Residues: CASSDYGGQRSEAFF.

The table lists this clone with a count of one. The chain recombines TRBV29-1 with TRBJ2-7; D may be TRBD1 (5 bases). The germline V gene has CDR1 SQVTM and CDR2 ANQGSEA. The length of the CDR3 is 13 residues. V lost 1 base, J lost 4 bases, and 11 bases lay in between. The CDR3: CSVEGGRPYEQYF. For the CDR3, the DNA is TGCAGCGTTGAAGGGGGCAGACCTTACGAGCAGTACTTC.

This clone was counted between two and nine times. CDR3 DNA sequence: TGTGCCAGCAGTTTTACGAGCAATCAGCCCCAGCATTTT. Translation: CASSFTSNQPQHF. The chain is built from TRBV6-5 and TRBJ1-5; unclear D gene. The CDR3 runs 13 residues. Trimming cost V 4 bases and J 1 base, with 5 bases left between them. CDR1 MNHEY and CDR2 SVGAGI come from the germline V gene.

The chain links TRBV4-3 to TRBJ1-1, with 7 bases lining up with TRBD1. V was clipped by 1 base and J by 4 bases; unmatched bases: 6. Germline V lookup: CDR1 LGHNA, CDR2 YSLEER. The CDR3 has 15 residues. CDR3 region: CASSQGGAGGTEAFF. The CDR3 coding sequence is TGCGCCAGCAGCCAAGGGGGGGCAGGGGGCACTGAAGCTTTCTTT.

This chain links TRBV7-3 with TRBJ1-1, with a weak D call TRBD1 (5 bases). The CDR3 is 14 residues long. The germline V and J ends were trimmed by 0 bases and 3 bases, with 8 bases remaining between them. The V gene's germline CDR1 is SGHTA and CDR2 FQGTGA. The CDR3 bases are TGTGCCAGCAGCTTAACCGGGACCGACACTGAAGCTTTCTTT. Its translation: CASSLTGTDTEAFF.

The rearrangement joins TRBV10-3 to TRBJ2-5; 9 nucleotides match TRBD2. CDR1 is ENHRY and CDR2 is SYGVKD in the germline V gene. The CDR3 extends over 14 amino acids. V dropped 5 bases and J dropped 5; count of bases not matched to a gene: 6. The CDR3 coding sequence is TGTGCCATCAGTAGATCTAGCGGGGACGAGACCCAGTACTTC. It translates to CAISRSSGDETQYF.

The chain links TRBV9 to TRBJ2-1; 9 nucleotides align to TRBD2. CDR1 and CDR2 from the germline V gene are SGDLS and YYNGEE. Trimming cost V 4 bases and J 7 bases; bases outside gene matches: 12. The CDR3 contains 16 residues. As DNA, the CDR3 is TGTGCCAGCAGCTATGGTTTAGCGGGAGTGGGGAATGAGCAGTTCTTC. Its translation: CASSYGLAGVGNEQFF.

The chain joins TRBV27 to TRBJ2-1, with a tentative D call TRBD2 (5 bases). This CDR3 region has 16 residues. Per germline, CDR1 MNHEY and CDR2 SMNVEV (reference sequence). Trimming left V 6 bases short and J 1 base short, with 16 bases between. The CDR3 nucleotides are TGTGCCAGCAGCCCGATCGGACTGGCGTCCTACAATGAGCAGTTCTTC. Protein sequence: CASSPIGLASYNEQFF.